This TCR beta chain is drawn from a study of T cell repertoires in cytomegalovirus infection. Study-wide context: It was recently identified HLA-C-restricted and well-studied HLA-B-restricted CMV epitopes that the study used. Public TCR beta signatures were indicative of both CMV infection and a matching HLA type. Study results and caveats: Clonotype analysis showed dominance of the ex vivo response by HLA-C-restricted CMV-specific TCR beta clonotypes. Cumulative public TCR beta family frequency identified CMV carriers with the relevant HLA.

This CDR3 contains 16 residues. V shed 0 bases and J 5 bases; nucleotides not matched to a gene: 7. Germline assignment: CDR1 LGHNT and CDR2 FRNRAP. Worth noting for this clonotype: Its antigen is as yet unknown.

TCRdb recomputed calls from the reads with MiXCR, one row per CDR3 protein. The sample shows some 220,000 distinct CDR3 sequences, less than 50% of them seen only once. The sequence was collected from a human donor in good health (CMV status not recorded). Some clones in this sample may be carry-over from other donors' samples. The chain is built from TRBV12-5 and TRBJ2-1; 7 positions match TRBD2. Sequencing used CD8+ T cells from cultured PBMCs, obtained from culture after CMV antigen stimulation. The CDR3 region is CASGLVTAGEDNEQFF. DNA of the CDR3: TGTGCTAGTGGTTTGGTAACGGCGGGGGAAGACAATGAGCAGTTCTTC.